This T cell receptor (beta chain) was sequenced for a study of blood T cells in healthy people across ages. Using a J-beta primer mix together with a sample-barcoded 5' primer, a second PCR was run for 7 to 11 cycles. TCRdb processed the 5' RACE reads anew with MiXCR; each CDR3 protein has one entry. The top ten clones hold about 3.8% of a sample with 1.5 million to 1.8 million distinct CDR3 sequences, 40% to 45% of them seen once. The germline CDR1 and CDR2 sequences are MNHEY and SMNVEV (reference sequence). V was clipped by 2 bases and J by 5 bases; unmatched bases: 8. The CDR3 totals 15 residues.

The sample was blood. The clonotype originates from a woman aged 18 to 35 in good health. V gene TRBV27 combines with J gene TRBJ2-5, with 7 nucleotides matching TRBD2. CDR3 in DNA: TGTGCCAGCAGTTTAGAAGGGTTCGGGGGGGAGACCCAGTACTTC. This codes for CASSLEGFGGETQYF.